What follows is one TCR beta chain and its context. Its matching antigen is unknown. The V gene's germline CDR1 is SGHTS and CDR2 YDEGEE. Deletions cut 4 bases from V and 2 bases from J, with 12 bases between. The CDR3 is made up of 15 amino acids. Here immunoSEQ multiplex PCR was the method, and the copy in TCRdb shows in-frame clones only, minus some. The sample yields 100,000 to 120,000 clones, 85% to 90% seen once. Second-dose schedules of about 4 or about 12 weeks were combined. The entry originates in a study of T cell responses to AZD1222 COVID-19 vaccine. Whole-study findings and limits: Reportedly, nearly half the spike-specific TCRs target unmutated variant regions. Among AZD1222 vaccinees, only 6 or 7 were seropositive at baseline. Sampled repertoires all dated from after the peak T cell response.

This clonotype was obtained from an adult who received the AZD1222 COVID-19 vaccine. The specimen was peripheral blood, collected 28 days after the second AZD1222 dose. The genes are TRBV5-8 and TRBJ2-2; D unresolved. In nucleotides, the CDR3 is TGTGCCAGCAGCCCCTTTTCGGGCAACACCGGGGAGCTGTTTTTT. Protein sequence: CASSPFSGNTGELFF.